These 18 T cell receptor beta chains share one sample of origin, sequenced in a study of blood T cell repertoires in COVID-19. Sequenced by immunoSEQ multiplex PCR; TCRdb stores in-frame clones only, minus some. The table includes fewer than 300,000 clones, less than 85% detected once. The sequencing sample was made of PBMCs or T cells enriched from blood (not recorded which). The receptors here all came from a woman aged 45-60 years who had recovered from COVID-19.

J is TRBJ2-7 and V is TRBV10-1, with 10 positions matching TRBD2. Germline CDR1 reads WNHNN; CDR2 reads SYGVQD (reference sequence). There are 16 residues in the CDR3. After removal of 0 bases from V and 7 bases from J, the junction contained 9 bases not matched to a gene. In DNA, the CDR3 is TGCGCCAGCAGTGAGTCGCTAAGCGGGAGGGCCGGAGAGCAGTACTTC. Amino acid sequence: CASSESLSGRAGEQYF.

This chain joins TRBV9 and TRBJ1-1, with 8 nucleotides matching TRBD1. Germline-derived CDR1 and CDR2 are SGDLS and YYNGEE. The CDR3 length is 14 residues. V was clipped by 4 bases and J by 1 base; unmatched bases: 3. CDR3 protein: CASSKQGGNTEAFF. The CDR3 DNA reads TGTGCCAGCAGCAAACAGGGGGGGAACACTGAAGCTTTCTTT.

The chain uses TRBV30 and TRBJ1-6; perhaps TRBD1 as D (5 bases). This CDR3 is built from 15 residues. The V gene lost 1 base and the J gene lost 7 bases, with 14 bases spanning the gap. The V gene's germline CDR1 is GTSNPN and CDR2 SVGIG (reference sequence). CDR3 sequence: CAWSEGPGRNSPLHF. CDR3 coding DNA: TGTGCCTGGAGTGAGGGGCCCGGGAGGAATTCACCCCTCCACTTT.

The chain's CDR3 is CASSEGSGSEQYF. As DNA, the CDR3 is TGTGCCAGCAGTGAGGGGTCAGGGTCTGAGCAGTACTTC. The chain has TRBV6-4 and TRBJ2-7; a possible D gene is TRBD1 (5 bases). The CDR3 sequence is 13 residues long. Trimming removed 3 bases at V and 7 bases at J, with 13 bases between. Germline loops: CDR1 MRHNA, CDR2 SNTAGT.

The chain combines TRBV30 with TRBJ2-4; 8 nucleotides align to TRBD1. The CDR3 covers 17 residues. Germline-derived CDR1 and CDR2 are GTSNPN and SVGIG (reference sequence). V lost 5 bases to trimming and J lost 1 base; unmatched junction nucleotides: 13. CDR3 DNA sequence: TGTGCCTGGTCTTACCTCAGGGGGCGAAGGGCCAAAAACATTCAGTACTTC. Amino acid sequence: CAWSYLRGRRAKNIQYF.

The chain joins TRBV24-1 to TRBJ2-1; 12 nucleotides match TRBD1. V trimming: 5 bases; J trimming: 7 bases; junction bases outside the gene matches: 11. The germline gives CDR1 KGHDR, CDR2 SFDVKD. The CDR3 consists of 17 residues. CDR3 DNA: TGTGCCACCAGTGCCCCACCGGGACAGGGGGCGGGGAATGAGCAGTTCTTC. This codes for CATSAPPGQGAGNEQFF.

The chain combines TRBV9 with TRBJ1-5; a weak D match, TRBD1 (5 bases). Germline lookup yields CDR1 SGDLS and CDR2 YYNGEE. The germline V and J ends were trimmed by 0 bases and 4 bases, with 5 bases remaining between them. The CDR3 has 13 amino acids. DNA for the CDR3: TGTGCCAGCAGCGTAGGACAGAATCAGCCCCAGCATTTT. It specifies CASSVGQNQPQHF.

The table lists this clone with many counts. The rearrangement links TRBV6-4 to TRBJ2-3; 13 nucleotides match TRBD2. The CDR3 is 21 amino acids. The germline V gene encodes CDR1 MRHNA and CDR2 SNTAGT. J was trimmed by 2 bases and V by 0 bases; bases with no gene match: 14. The CDR3 DNA reads as TGTGCCAGCAGTGACTCTTTCATATTCGGGACTAGCGGGAAGTACACAGATACGCAGTATTTT. As protein: CASSDSFIFGTSGKYTDTQYF.

This chain links TRBV29-1 with TRBJ2-5; maybe TRBD1 (6 bases). Trimming took 0 bases from V and 5 from J, leaving 16 bases between them. CDR3 length: 15 residues. Germline lookup yields CDR1 SQVTM and CDR2 ANQGSEA. The CDR3 DNA reads as TGCAGCGTTGAAGAGCGAGGAACAGGGCTGGAGACCCAGTACTTC. Protein: CSVEERGTGLETQYF.

This chain connects TRBV18 to TRBJ1-3, with 8 bases identical to TRBD1. The germline V gene has CDR1 KGHSH and CDR2 LQKENI. The CDR3 extends over 16 amino acids. V shed 1 base and J 2 bases; nucleotides not matched to a gene: 4. The CDR3 sequence: CASSPRGTGAGNTIYF. The CDR3 DNA reads as TGTGCCAGCTCACCACGAGGGACAGGAGCTGGAAACACCATATATTTT.

The gene calls are TRBV6-6 and TRBJ1-6; possibly TRBD1 for D (6 bases). From germline, CDR1 is MNHNY and CDR2 SVGAGI (reference sequence). The CDR3 has 12 amino acids. V was trimmed by 10 bases and J by 5 bases, leaving 9 bases between them. The CDR3 coding sequence is TGTGCCACCCGGACAGATAATTCACCCCTCCACTTT. Its translation: CATRTDNSPLHF.

The CDR3 here is CASSLDGQGTEAFF. CDR3 nucleotide sequence: TGTGCCAGCTCACTGGACGGACAGGGGACTGAAGCTTTCTTT. The chain uses TRBV18 and TRBJ1-1, with 9 bases aligning to TRBD1. CDR1 and CDR2 from the germline V gene are KGHSH and LQKENI. This CDR3 has 14 amino acids. V lost 4 bases and J lost 5; bases outside the gene matches: 5.

The J gene is TRBJ2-7, the V gene TRBV30, with 9 bases fitting TRBD2. The CDR3 consists of 13 residues. CDR1 GTSNPN and CDR2 SVGIG come from the germline V gene (reference sequence). V trimming: 5 bases; J trimming: 5 bases; junction bases outside the gene matches: 7. The DNA for the CDR3 is TGTGCCTGGCGGGCGGGAGGGCCCAACGAGCAGTACTTC. This translates into CAWRAGGPNEQYF.

CDR3 region: CASSTGQGTAEAFF. The CDR3 nucleotides are TGTGCCAGCAGTACAGGACAGGGAACGGCTGAAGCTTTCTTT. The chain is built from TRBV5-4 and TRBJ1-1, with 8 bases identical to TRBD1. Germline V gene sequence: CDR1 SGHNT, CDR2 YYREEE (reference sequence). V dropped 5 bases and J dropped 6; count of bases not matched to a gene: 9. CDR3 length: 14 residues.

In this sample, this clone turned up a few times. V gene TRBV5-1 combines with J gene TRBJ1-6; 10 bases are shared with TRBD1. With V trimmed by 0 bases and J by 9 bases, 6 bases remained unmatched. Germline CDR1 and CDR2: SGHRS and YFSETQ. The CDR3 has 16 residues. DNA of the CDR3: TGCGCCAGCAGCTTGGCTCAGGGACAGGGGAGTTCACCCCTCCACTTT. Translating it yields CASSLAQGQGSSPLHF.

This clone appeared many times. The chain employs TRBV5-5 and TRBJ2-7, with D possibly TRBD1 on 6 matching bases. The CDR3 has 17 residues. Trimming removed 4 bases from V and 0 bases from J, with 20 bases in between. Germline values: CDR1 SGHKS, CDR2 YYEKEE (reference sequence). The CDR3 bases are TGTGCCAGCAGCCCGAACCCCCACAGGGCTAGCTCCTACGAGCAGTACTTC. Amino acid sequence: CASSPNPHRASSYEQYF.

The CDR3, as DNA: TGTGCCAGCAGTGACCGCGTTGGGGCAGGGGGAAACTATGGCTACACCTTC. It is translated as CASSDRVGAGGNYGYTF. The genes are TRBV6-1 and TRBJ1-2; 7 bases agree with TRBD1. J was trimmed by 2 bases and V by 3 bases; bases with no gene match: 12. CDR3 length equals 17 residues. CDR1 and CDR2 from the germline V gene are MNHNS and SASEGT.

This chain uses TRBV6-5 with TRBJ2-5; maybe TRBD1 (6 bases). Trimming took 6 bases from V and 5 from J, leaving 19 bases between them. The CDR3 totals 15 residues. CDR1 and CDR2 (germline): MNHEY, SVGAGI. This chain's CDR3 is CASRPDGQGSETQYF. The CDR3, as DNA: TGTGCCAGCAGACCTGACGGGCAGGGGTCGGAGACCCAGTACTTC.